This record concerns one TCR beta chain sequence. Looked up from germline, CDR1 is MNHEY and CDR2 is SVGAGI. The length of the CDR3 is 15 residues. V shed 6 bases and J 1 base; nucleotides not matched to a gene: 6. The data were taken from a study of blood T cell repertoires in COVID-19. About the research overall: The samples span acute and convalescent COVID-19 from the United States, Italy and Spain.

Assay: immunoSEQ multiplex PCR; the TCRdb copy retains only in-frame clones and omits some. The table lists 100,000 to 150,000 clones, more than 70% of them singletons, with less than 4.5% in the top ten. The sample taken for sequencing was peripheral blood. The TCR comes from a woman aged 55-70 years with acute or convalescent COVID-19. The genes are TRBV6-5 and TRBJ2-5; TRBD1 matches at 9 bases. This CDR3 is CASSRGQGIQETQYF. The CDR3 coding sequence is TGTGCCAGCAGCCGGGGACAGGGCATCCAAGAGACCCAGTACTTC.